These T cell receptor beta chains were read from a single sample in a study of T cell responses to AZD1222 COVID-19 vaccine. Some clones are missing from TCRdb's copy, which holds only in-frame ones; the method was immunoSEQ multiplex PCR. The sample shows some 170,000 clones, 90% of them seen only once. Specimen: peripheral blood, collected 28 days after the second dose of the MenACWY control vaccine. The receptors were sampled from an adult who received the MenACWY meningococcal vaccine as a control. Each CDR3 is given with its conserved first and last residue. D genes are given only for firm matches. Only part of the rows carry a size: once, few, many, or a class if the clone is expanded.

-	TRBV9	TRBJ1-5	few	TGTGCCAGCAGCGTAGAGGGAGGACAGCCCCAGCATTTT	CASSVEGGQPQHF
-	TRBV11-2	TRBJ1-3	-	TGTGCCAGCAGCTTATATTCTCGGGATGGAAACACCATATATTTT	CASSLYSRDGNTIYF
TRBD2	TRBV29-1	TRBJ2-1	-	TGCAGCGTTGACCACGGCGGGAGCTCCTACAATGAGCAGTTCTTC	CSVDHGGSSYNEQFF
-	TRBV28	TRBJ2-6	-	TGTGCCAGCAGCTTACAGGGAGCTGGGGCCAACGTCCTGACTTTC	CASSLQGAGANVLTF
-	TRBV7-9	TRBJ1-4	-	TGTGCCAGCAGCTCCGCCGGGAGACCCAATGAAAAACTGTTTTTT	CASSSAGRPNEKLFF
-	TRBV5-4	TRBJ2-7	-	TGTGCCAGCAGCCCTGAGGCGGGGACCTACGAGCAGTACTTC	CASSPEAGTYEQYF
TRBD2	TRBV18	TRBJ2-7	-	TGTGCCAGCTCACCATCAGGACTAGCGGTCTACGAGCAGTACTTC	CASSPSGLAVYEQYF
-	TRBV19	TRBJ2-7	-	TGTGCCAGTAGTATATCGAGCGCAAGATCCTACGAGCAGTACTTC	CASSISSARSYEQYF
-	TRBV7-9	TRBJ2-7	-	TGTGCCAGCAGCTTCGAGACACCCTCCTACGAGCAGTACTTC	CASSFETPSYEQYF
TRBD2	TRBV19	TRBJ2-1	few	TGTGCCAGTAGTGGGGGACTAGCGGGCTCTCAGAACAATGAGCAGTTCTTC	CASSGGLAGSQNNEQFF
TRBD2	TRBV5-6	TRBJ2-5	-	TGTGCCAGCAGCTGGACTAGCGGGAGAAGAGAGACCCAGTACTTC	CASSWTSGRRETQYF
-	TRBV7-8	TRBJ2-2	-	TGTGCCAGCAGCCCGGACCCTGACCACACCGGGGAGCTGTTTTTT	CASSPDPDHTGELFF
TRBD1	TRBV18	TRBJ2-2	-	TGTGCCAGCTCACCGAGACAGGGGGGGAACACCGGGGAGCTGTTTTTT	CASSPRQGGNTGELFF
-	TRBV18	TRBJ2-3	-	TGTGCCAGCTCACCAGCAGATACGCAGTATTTT	CASSPADTQYF
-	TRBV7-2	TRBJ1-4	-	TGTGCCAGCAGCTTATCGGCCGGAGGGGAAAAACTGTTTTTT	CASSLSAGGEKLFF
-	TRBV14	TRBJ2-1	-	TGTGCCAGCAGCCAGTCTTCGGGTGAGCAGTTCTTC	CASSQSSGEQFF
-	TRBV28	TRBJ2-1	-	TGTGCCAGCAGTTTACTGGGGACTTTCAATGAGCAGTTCTTC	CASSLLGTFNEQFF
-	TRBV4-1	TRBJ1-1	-	TGCGCCAGCAGCCAACCGGACAGGAACACTGAAGCTTTCTTT	CASSQPDRNTEAFF
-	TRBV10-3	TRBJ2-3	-	TGTGCCATCAACCGAGGAGTTGGAGATACGCAGTATTTT	CAINRGVGDTQYF
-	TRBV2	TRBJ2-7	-	TGTGCCAGCACCGAAGGTAACAGGCCCTACGAGCAGTACTTC	CASTEGNRPYEQYF
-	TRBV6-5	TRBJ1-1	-	TGTGCCAGCAAAGAAAGCACTGAAGCTTTCTTT	CASKESTEAFF
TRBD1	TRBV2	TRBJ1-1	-	TGTGCCAGCAGCGAAACAGGGGCCCCTGAAGCTTTCTTT	CASSETGAPEAFF
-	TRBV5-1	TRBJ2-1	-	TGCGCCAGCAGCTTGGATCGCGGGATGGGCGGTGAGCAGTTCTTC	CASSLDRGMGGEQFF
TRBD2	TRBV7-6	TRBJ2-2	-	TGTGCCAGCAGCTTAGGGTTAGCGGGAAATACCGGGGAGCTGTTTTTT	CASSLGLAGNTGELFF
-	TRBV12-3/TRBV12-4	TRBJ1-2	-	TGTGCCAGCAGTACCCGACAGAACTATGGCTACACCTTC	CASSTRQNYGYTF
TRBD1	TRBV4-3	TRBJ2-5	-	TGCGCCAGCAGCCAGTATGATGGGACAGGTCAAGTGTGGGAGACCCAGTACTTC	CASSQYDGTGQVWETQYF
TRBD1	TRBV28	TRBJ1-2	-	TGTGCCAGCAGTTTAGGGACAGGCTACGGCTACACCTTC	CASSLGTGYGYTF
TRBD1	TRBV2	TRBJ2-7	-	TGTGCCAGCAGTGTGACAGGGAGCTACGAGCAGTACTTC	CASSVTGSYEQYF
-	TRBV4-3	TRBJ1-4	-	TGCGCCAGCAGCCAAGCGGCTAGAGTTCCAACTAATGAAAAACTGTTTTTT	CASSQAARVPTNEKLFF
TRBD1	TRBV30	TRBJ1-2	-	TGTGCCTGGAGTAGGACAGGGCAGGGCTATGGCTACACCTTC	CAWSRTGQGYGYTF
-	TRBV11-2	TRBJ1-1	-	TGTGCCAGCACCTCCTCGATGGTGAACACTGAAGCTTTCTTT	CASTSSMVNTEAFF